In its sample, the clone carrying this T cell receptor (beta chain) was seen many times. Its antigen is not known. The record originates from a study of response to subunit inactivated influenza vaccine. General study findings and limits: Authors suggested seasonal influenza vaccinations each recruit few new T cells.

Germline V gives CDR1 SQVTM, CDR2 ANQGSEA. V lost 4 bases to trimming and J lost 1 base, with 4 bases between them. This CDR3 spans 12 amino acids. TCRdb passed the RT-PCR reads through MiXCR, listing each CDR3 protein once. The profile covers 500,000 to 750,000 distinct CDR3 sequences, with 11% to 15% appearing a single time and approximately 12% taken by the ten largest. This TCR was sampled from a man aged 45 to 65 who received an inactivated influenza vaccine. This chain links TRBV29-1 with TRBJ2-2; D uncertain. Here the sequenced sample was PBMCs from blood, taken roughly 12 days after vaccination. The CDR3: CSVGGNTGELFF. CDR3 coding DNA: TGCAGCGTTGGAGGGAACACCGGGGAGCTGTTTTTT.